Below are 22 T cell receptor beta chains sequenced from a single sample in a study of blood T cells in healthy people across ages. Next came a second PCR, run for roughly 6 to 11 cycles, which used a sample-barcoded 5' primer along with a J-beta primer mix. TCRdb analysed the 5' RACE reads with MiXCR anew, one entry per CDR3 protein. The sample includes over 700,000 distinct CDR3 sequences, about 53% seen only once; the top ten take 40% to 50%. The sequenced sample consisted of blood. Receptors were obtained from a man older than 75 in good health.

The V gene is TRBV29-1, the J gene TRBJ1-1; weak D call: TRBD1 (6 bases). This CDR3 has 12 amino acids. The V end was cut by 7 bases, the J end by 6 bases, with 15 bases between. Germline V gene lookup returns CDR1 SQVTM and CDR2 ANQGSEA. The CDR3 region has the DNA TGCAGCGCCCAACAGGGCTTCGCTGAAGCTTTCTTT. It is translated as CSAQQGFAEAFF.

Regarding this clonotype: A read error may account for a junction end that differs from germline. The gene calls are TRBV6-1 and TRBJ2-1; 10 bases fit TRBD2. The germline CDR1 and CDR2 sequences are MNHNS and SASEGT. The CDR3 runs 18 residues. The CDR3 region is CASSETPSGRRVLNEQLF. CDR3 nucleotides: TGTGCCAGCAGTGAAACGCCTAGCGGGAGACGGGTTCTCAATGAGCAGTTATTC.

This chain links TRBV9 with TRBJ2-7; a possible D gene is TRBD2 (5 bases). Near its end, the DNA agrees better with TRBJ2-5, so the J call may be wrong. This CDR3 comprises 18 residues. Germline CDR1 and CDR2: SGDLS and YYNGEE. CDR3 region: CASSADPLNPREGETQYF. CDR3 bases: TGTGCCAGCAGCGCCGACCCCCTGAATCCGCGCGAGGGAGAGACCCAGTACTTC.

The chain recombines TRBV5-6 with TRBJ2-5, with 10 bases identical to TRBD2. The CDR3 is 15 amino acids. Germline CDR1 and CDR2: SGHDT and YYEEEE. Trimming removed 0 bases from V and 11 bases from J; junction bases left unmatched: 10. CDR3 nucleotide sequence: TGTGCCAGCAGCTTGGGGACTAGCGGCGTTCCGAGGCAGTACTTC. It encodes CASSLGTSGVPRQYF.

The CDR3, as DNA: TGTGCCAGCAGGATAGCGGGAGGGCCCTCTCGGGAGACCCAGTACTTC. Translation: CASRIAGGPSRETQYF. This chain joins TRBV13 and TRBJ2-5, with 11 bases matching TRBD2. V dropped 6 bases and J dropped 5; count of bases not matched to a gene: 11. Germline CDR1 reads PRHDT; CDR2 reads FYEKMQ (reference sequence). This CDR3 comprises 16 residues. The whole variable domain, filled in from reference TRBV13 and TRBJ2-5, reads AAGVIQSPRHLIKEKRETATLKCYPIPRHDTVYWYQQGPGQDPQFLISFYEKMQSDKGSIPDRFSAQQFSDYHSELNMSSLELGDSALYFCASRIAGGPSRETQYFGPGTRLLVL.

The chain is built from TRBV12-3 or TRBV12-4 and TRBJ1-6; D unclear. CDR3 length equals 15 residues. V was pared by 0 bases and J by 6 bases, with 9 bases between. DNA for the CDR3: TGTGCCAGCAGTTTAGCAGGGCGGGTTAATTCACCCCTCCACTTT. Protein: CASSLAGRVNSPLHF.

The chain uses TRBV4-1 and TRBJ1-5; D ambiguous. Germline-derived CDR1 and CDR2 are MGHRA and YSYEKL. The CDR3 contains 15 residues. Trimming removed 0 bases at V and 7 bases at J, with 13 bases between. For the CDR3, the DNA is TGCGCCAGCAGCCAAGAGCACGGATCGCGGCAGCCCCAGCATTTT. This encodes CASSQEHGSRQPQHF.

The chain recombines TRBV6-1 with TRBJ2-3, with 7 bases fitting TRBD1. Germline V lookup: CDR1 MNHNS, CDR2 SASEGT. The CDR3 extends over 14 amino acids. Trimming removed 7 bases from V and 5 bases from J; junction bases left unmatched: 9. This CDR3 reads CASIMDRRGDTQYF. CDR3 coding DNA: TGTGCCAGCATTATGGACAGGCGTGGAGATACGCAGTATTTT.

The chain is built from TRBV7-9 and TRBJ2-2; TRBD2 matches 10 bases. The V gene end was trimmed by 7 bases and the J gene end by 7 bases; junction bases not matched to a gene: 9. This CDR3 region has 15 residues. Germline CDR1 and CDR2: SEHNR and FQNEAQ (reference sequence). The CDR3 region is CASTWASGSHGELFF. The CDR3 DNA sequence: TGTGCCAGCACCTGGGCTAGCGGGAGTCACGGGGAGCTGTTTTTT.

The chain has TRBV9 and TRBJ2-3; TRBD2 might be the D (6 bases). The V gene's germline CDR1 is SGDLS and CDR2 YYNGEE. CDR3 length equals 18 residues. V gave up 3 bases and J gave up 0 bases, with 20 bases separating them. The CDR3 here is CASSGPNLAEPSTDTQYF. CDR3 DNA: TGTGCCAGCAGCGGACCGAACTTAGCGGAGCCGAGCACAGATACGCAGTATTTT.

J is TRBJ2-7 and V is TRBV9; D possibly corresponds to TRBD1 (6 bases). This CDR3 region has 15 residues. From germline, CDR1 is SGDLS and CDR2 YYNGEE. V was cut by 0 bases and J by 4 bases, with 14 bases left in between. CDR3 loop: CASSVGLRGLYEQYF. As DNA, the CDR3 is TGTGCCAGCAGCGTAGGACTTAGGGGGTTGTACGAGCAGTACTTC.

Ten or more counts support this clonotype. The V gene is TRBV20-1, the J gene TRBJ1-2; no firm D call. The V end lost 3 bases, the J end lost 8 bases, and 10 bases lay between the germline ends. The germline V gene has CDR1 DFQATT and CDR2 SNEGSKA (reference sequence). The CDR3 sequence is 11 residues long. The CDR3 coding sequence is TGCAGTGCTAGGGTTACGGGGGGCTACACCTTC. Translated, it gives CSARVTGGYTF.

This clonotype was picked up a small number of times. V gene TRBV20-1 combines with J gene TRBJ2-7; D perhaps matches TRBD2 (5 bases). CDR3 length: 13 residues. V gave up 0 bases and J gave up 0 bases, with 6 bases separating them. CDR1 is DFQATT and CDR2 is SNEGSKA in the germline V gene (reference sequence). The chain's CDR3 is CSARERASYEQYF. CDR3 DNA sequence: TGCAGTGCTAGAGAGCGGGCCTCCTACGAGCAGTACTTC.

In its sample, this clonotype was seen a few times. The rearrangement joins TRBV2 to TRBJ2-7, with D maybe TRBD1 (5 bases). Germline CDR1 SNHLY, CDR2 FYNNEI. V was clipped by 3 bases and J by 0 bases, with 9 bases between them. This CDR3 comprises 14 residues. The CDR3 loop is CASSETVSSYEQYF. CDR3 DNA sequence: TGTGCCAGCAGTGAGACAGTAAGCTCCTACGAGCAGTACTTC.

CDR3 DNA: TGCAGTGCCCAAGGGGGCCTAGCGGGCTCCTACGAGCAGTACTTC. This sequence encodes CSAQGGLAGSYEQYF. The rearrangement links TRBV20-1 to TRBJ2-7; possibly TRBD2 for D (8 bases). V was pared by 6 bases and J by 0 bases, with 18 bases between. Germline CDR1 reads DFQATT; CDR2 reads SNEGSKA (reference sequence). This CDR3 region has 15 residues.

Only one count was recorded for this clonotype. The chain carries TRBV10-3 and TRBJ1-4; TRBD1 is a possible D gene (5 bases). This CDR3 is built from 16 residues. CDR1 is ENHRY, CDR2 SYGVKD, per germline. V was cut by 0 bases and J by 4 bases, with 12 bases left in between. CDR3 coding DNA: TGTGCCATCAGTGAGTCTCGAGGGGCGTTTAATGAAAAACTGTTTTTT. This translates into CAISESRGAFNEKLFF.

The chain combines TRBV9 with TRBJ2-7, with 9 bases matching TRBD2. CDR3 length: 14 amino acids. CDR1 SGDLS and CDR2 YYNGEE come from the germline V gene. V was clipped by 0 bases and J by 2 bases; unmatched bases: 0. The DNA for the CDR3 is TGTGCCAGCAGCGTAGGACTAGCGGCCTACGAGCAGTACTTC. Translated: CASSVGLAAYEQYF.

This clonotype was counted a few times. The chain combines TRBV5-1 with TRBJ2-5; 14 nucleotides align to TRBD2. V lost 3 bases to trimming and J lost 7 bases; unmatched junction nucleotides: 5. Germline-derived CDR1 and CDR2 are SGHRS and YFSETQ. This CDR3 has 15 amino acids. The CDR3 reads CASSSGLAGGGTQYF. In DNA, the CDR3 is TGCGCCAGCAGCTCAGGACTAGCGGGAGGAGGGACCCAGTACTTC.

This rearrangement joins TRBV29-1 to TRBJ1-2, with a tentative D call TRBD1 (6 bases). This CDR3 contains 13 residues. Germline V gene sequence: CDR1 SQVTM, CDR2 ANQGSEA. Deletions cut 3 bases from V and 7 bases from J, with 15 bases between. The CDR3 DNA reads TGCAGCGTTGATGGCGCAGGGGAGGGTGGCTACACCTTC. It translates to CSVDGAGEGGYTF. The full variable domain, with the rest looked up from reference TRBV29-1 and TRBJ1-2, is SAVISQKPSRDICQRGTSLTIQCQVDSQVTMMFWYRQQPGQSLTLIATANQGSEATYESGFVIDKFPISRPNLTFSTLTVSNMSPEDSSIYLCSVDGAGEGGYTFGSGTRLTVV.

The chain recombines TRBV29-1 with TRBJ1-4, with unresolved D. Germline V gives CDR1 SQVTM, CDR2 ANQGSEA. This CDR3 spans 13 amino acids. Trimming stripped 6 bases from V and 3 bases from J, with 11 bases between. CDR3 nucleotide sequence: TGCAGCGTCGTTGGCTATTCTAATGAAAAACTGTTTTTT. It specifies CSVVGYSNEKLFF. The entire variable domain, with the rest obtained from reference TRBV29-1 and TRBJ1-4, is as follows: SAVISQKPSRDICQRGTSLTIQCQVDSQVTMMFWYRQQPGQSLTLIATANQGSEATYESGFVIDKFPISRPNLTFSTLTVSNMSPEDSSIYLCSVVGYSNEKLFFGSGTQLSVL.

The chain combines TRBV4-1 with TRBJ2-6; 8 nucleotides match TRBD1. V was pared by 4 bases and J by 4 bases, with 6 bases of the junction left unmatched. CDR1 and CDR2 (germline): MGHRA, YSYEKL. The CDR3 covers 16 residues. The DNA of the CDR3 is TGCGCCAGCAGCCCAAGACAGGGGAACGGGGCCAACGTCCTGACTTTC. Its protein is CASSPRQGNGANVLTF.

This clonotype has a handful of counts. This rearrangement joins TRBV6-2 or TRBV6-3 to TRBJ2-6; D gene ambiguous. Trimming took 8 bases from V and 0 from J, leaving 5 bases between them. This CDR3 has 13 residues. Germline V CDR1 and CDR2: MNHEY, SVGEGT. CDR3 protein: CASVPSGANVLTF. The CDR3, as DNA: TGTGCCAGCGTCCCCTCTGGGGCCAACGTCCTGACTTTC.